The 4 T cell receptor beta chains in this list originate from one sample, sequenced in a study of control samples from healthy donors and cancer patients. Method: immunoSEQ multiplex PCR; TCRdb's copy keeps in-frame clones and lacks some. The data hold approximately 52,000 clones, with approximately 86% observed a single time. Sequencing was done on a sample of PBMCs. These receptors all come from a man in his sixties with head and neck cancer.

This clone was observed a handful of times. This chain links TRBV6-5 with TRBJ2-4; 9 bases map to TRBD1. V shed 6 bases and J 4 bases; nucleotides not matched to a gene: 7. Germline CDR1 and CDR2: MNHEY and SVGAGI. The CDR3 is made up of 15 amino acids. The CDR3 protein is CASSRDRDSKNIQYF. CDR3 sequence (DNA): TGTGCCAGCAGCCGGGACAGGGATTCGAAAAACATTCAGTACTTC.

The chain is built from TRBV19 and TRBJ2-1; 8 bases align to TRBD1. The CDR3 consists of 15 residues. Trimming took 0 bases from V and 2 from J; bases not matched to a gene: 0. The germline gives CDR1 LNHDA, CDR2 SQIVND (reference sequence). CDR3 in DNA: TGTGCCAGTAGTATAGAGGGACAGGCCTACAATGAGCAGTTCTTC. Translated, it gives CASSIEGQAYNEQFF.

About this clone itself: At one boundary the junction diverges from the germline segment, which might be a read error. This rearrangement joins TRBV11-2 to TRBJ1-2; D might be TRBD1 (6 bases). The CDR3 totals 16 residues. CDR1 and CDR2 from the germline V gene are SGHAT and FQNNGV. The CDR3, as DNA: TGTGCCAGCAACTTAGGAGCCAGGGGCTTAGGATATGGCTACACCTTC. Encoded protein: CASNLGARGLGYGYTF. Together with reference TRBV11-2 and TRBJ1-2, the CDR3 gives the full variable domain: EAGVAQSPRYKIIEKRQSVAFWCNPISGHATLYWYQQILGQGPKLLIQFQNNGVVDDSQLPKDRFSAERLKGVDSTLKIQPAKLEDSAVYLCASNLGARGLGYGYTFGSGTRLTVV.

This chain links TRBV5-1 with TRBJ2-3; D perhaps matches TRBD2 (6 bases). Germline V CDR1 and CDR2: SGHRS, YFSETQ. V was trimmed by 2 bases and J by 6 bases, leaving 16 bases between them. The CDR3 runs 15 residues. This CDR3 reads CASSFRGAGGDTQYF. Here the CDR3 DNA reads TGCGCCAGCAGCTTCCGGGGCGCTGGGGGGGATACGCAGTATTTT. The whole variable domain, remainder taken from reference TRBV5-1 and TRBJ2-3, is KAGVTQTPRYLIKTRGQQVTLSCSPISGHRSVSWYQQTPGQGLQFLFEYFSETQRNKGNFPGRFSGRQFSNSRSEMNVSTLELGDSALYLCASSFRGAGGDTQYFGPGTRLTVL.